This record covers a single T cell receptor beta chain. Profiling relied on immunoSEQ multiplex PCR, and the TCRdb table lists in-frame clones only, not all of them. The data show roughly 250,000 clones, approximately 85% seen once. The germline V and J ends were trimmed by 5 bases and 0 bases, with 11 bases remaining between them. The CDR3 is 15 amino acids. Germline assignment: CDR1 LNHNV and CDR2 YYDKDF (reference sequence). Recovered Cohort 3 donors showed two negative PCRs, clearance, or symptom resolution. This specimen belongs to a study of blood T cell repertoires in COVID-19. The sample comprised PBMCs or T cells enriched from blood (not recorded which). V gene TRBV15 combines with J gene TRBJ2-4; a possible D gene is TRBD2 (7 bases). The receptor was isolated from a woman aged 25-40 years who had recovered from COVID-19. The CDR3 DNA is TGTGCCACCAGCCCGGGGGGCCCAGCCAAAAACATTCAGTACTTC. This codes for CATSPGGPAKNIQYF.